Listed below are T cell receptor beta chains from one sample, sequenced in a study of graft-versus-host responses after intestinal transplantation. No antigen has been identified for these receptors. Only in-frame clones appear in the TCRdb table, and some are missing; sequencing was by immunoSEQ multiplex PCR. The sample has around 87,000 clones; roughly 90% are singletons. Specimen: unstimulated CD8+ T cells sorted from spleen or lymph node cells, collected before transplant. Receptors were obtained from a human donor who was the organ donor for an intestinal transplant. Each CDR3 is given with its conserved first and last residue. D genes are given only for firm matches. Where a row states a size, it is once, few, many or the class of an expanded clone; other rows omit it.

d_call: TRBD1
j_call: TRBJ2-7
v_call: TRBV9
clone_size: .
cdr3_nt: TGTGCCAGCAGCGTAGGACAGGGGGCTGCCGAGCAGTACTTC
cdr3_aa: CASSVGQGAAEQYF

d_call: TRBD2
j_call: TRBJ2-7
v_call: TRBV4-2
clone_size: .
cdr3_nt: TGTGCCAGCAGCCAAGATGGCGGGGGCGAGCAGTACTTC
cdr3_aa: CASSQDGGGEQYF

d_call: TRBD2
j_call: TRBJ2-3
v_call: TRBV15
clone_size: .
cdr3_nt: TGTGCCACCAGCAGAGTTGACGGGGGGAAAGATACGCAGTATTTT
cdr3_aa: CATSRVDGGKDTQYF

d_call: .
j_call: TRBJ2-1
v_call: TRBV7-6
clone_size: .
cdr3_nt: TGTGCCAGCAGCTTAGCGAGCCCCAATGAGCAGTTCTTC
cdr3_aa: CASSLASPNEQFF

d_call: .
j_call: TRBJ1-1
v_call: TRBV29-1
clone_size: few
cdr3_nt: TGCAGCGGTGAGAGGACTGAAGCTTTCTTT
cdr3_aa: CSGERTEAFF

d_call: TRBD1
j_call: TRBJ2-5
v_call: TRBV6-5
clone_size: .
cdr3_nt: TGTGCCAGCAGTTACTCCCGGGACAGGATCCAAGAGACCCAGTACTTC
cdr3_aa: CASSYSRDRIQETQYF

d_call: TRBD1
j_call: TRBJ2-7
v_call: TRBV4-1
clone_size: .
cdr3_nt: TGCGCCAGCAGCGAGAACCCGGACAGGGGTTCCTACGAGCAGTACTTC
cdr3_aa: CASSENPDRGSYEQYF

d_call: TRBD1
j_call: TRBJ1-1
v_call: TRBV9
clone_size: .
cdr3_nt: TGTGCCAGCAGCGTGGGGGACAGTGGTAACACTGAAGCTTTCTTT
cdr3_aa: CASSVGDSGNTEAFF

d_call: TRBD2
j_call: TRBJ2-7
v_call: TRBV19
clone_size: .
cdr3_nt: TGTGCCAGTGACCCCGGGAGGGACGAGCAGTACTTC
cdr3_aa: CASDPGRDEQYF

d_call: .
j_call: TRBJ1-4
v_call: TRBV11-2
clone_size: .
cdr3_nt: TGTGCCAGCAGTCAAGCGGTAAATGAAAAACTGTTTTTT
cdr3_aa: CASSQAVNEKLFF

d_call: TRBD1
j_call: TRBJ2-7
v_call: TRBV2
clone_size: .
cdr3_nt: TGTGCCAGCAGGGGACAGGGATCCTACGAGCAGTACTTC
cdr3_aa: CASRGQGSYEQYF

d_call: .
j_call: TRBJ1-1
v_call: TRBV7-3
clone_size: .
cdr3_nt: TGTGCCAGCAGCCTCATAGGCGGCACTGAAGCTTTCTTT
cdr3_aa: CASSLIGGTEAFF

d_call: TRBD2
j_call: TRBJ2-3
v_call: TRBV2
clone_size: .
cdr3_nt: TGTGCCAGCAGTCCTAGCGGGTCCTACACAGATACGCAGTATTTT
cdr3_aa: CASSPSGSYTDTQYF

d_call: TRBD1
j_call: TRBJ2-5
v_call: TRBV28
clone_size: .
cdr3_nt: TGTGCCAGCAGAAGTGGACAGGCGGGGACCCAGTACTTC
cdr3_aa: CASRSGQAGTQYF

d_call: TRBD2
j_call: TRBJ2-7
v_call: TRBV7-2
clone_size: .
cdr3_nt: TGTGCCAGCACGGATAGCGGGGACGAGCAGTACTTC
cdr3_aa: CASTDSGDEQYF

d_call: TRBD2
j_call: TRBJ2-1
v_call: TRBV7-7
clone_size: .
cdr3_nt: TGTGCTAGCAGCGGGGGGACGGAGAATGAGCAGTTCTTC
cdr3_aa: CASSGGTENEQFF

d_call: .
j_call: TRBJ1-5
v_call: TRBV27
clone_size: .
cdr3_nt: TGTGCCAGCAGTTCACAGGGAAGTGGTCAGCCCCAGCATTTT
cdr3_aa: CASSSQGSGQPQHF

d_call: .
j_call: TRBJ2-1
v_call: TRBV19
clone_size: once
cdr3_nt: TGTGCCAGTAGTATAGGAGGTGGGGCCCCCTCCTACAATGAGCAGTTCTTC
cdr3_aa: CASSIGGGAPSYNEQFF

d_call: .
j_call: TRBJ2-1
v_call: TRBV7-9
clone_size: .
cdr3_nt: TGTGCCAGCAGCCCCCCCCGTACAGGTCTGGCTGAGCAGTTCTTC
cdr3_aa: CASSPPRTGLAEQFF

d_call: .
j_call: TRBJ2-7
v_call: TRBV27
clone_size: .
cdr3_nt: TGTGCCAGCAGTTTAGGCAGGTCTCTGTACGAGCAGTACTTC
cdr3_aa: CASSLGRSLYEQYF

d_call: .
j_call: TRBJ2-7
v_call: TRBV27
clone_size: .
cdr3_nt: TGTGCCAGCAGTAGATCAGGACACTCCTACGAGCAGTACTTC
cdr3_aa: CASSRSGHSYEQYF

d_call: TRBD2
j_call: TRBJ2-2
v_call: TRBV2
clone_size: once
cdr3_nt: TGTGCCAGCACCCCTTGGCGGGGGGGTATTAGCGCCGGGGAGCTGTTTTTT
cdr3_aa: CASTPWRGGISAGELFF

d_call: .
j_call: TRBJ1-1
v_call: TRBV19
clone_size: .
cdr3_nt: TGTGCCAGTAGTTTCGGACAGAGCGCTGAAGCTTTCTTT
cdr3_aa: CASSFGQSAEAFF

d_call: .
j_call: TRBJ1-2
v_call: TRBV4-3
clone_size: .
cdr3_nt: TGCGCCAGCAGCCAAGCAATGGGGCTCTATGGCTACACCTTC
cdr3_aa: CASSQAMGLYGYTF

d_call: .
j_call: TRBJ1-1
v_call: TRBV2
clone_size: .
cdr3_nt: TGTGCCAGCAGGACTCTGGGGAACACTGAAGCTTTCTTT
cdr3_aa: CASRTLGNTEAFF

d_call: TRBD1
j_call: TRBJ2-7
v_call: TRBV28
clone_size: .
cdr3_nt: TGTGCCAGCAGTCAAACAGGGGGATTTCATCCCGAGCAGTACTTC
cdr3_aa: CASSQTGGFHPEQYF

d_call: TRBD1
j_call: TRBJ2-7
v_call: TRBV4-3
clone_size: .
cdr3_nt: TGCGCCAGCAGCCAAGGGAGACAGGGGGCGGTCTACGAGCAGTACTTC
cdr3_aa: CASSQGRQGAVYEQYF

d_call: TRBD2
j_call: TRBJ2-5
v_call: TRBV28
clone_size: .
cdr3_nt: TGTGCCAGCAGTTCTTTAGCGGGGGCCCCTCCCCAGTACTTC
cdr3_aa: CASSSLAGAPPQYF

d_call: .
j_call: TRBJ2-2
v_call: TRBV4-3
clone_size: .
cdr3_nt: TGCGCCAGCAGCCAACTCCGTAACAGGTCGGCCGGGGAGCTGTTTTTT
cdr3_aa: CASSQLRNRSAGELFF

d_call: .
j_call: TRBJ2-7
v_call: TRBV4-1
clone_size: .
cdr3_nt: TGCGCCAGCAGCCAAGACAAGGGGCCCACCTACGAGCAGTACTTC
cdr3_aa: CASSQDKGPTYEQYF

d_call: .
j_call: TRBJ1-2
v_call: TRBV7-9
clone_size: once
cdr3_nt: TGTGCCAGCAGCTCCACGGCGGGGACCTACACCTTC
cdr3_aa: CASSSTAGTYTF

d_call: TRBD1
j_call: TRBJ1-1
v_call: TRBV6-6
clone_size: .
cdr3_nt: TGTGCCAGCAGTTATAGACAGGGGGAGGAGACTGAAGCTTTCTTT
cdr3_aa: CASSYRQGEETEAFF

d_call: TRBD2
j_call: TRBJ2-2
v_call: TRBV7-3
clone_size: once
cdr3_nt: TGTGCCAGCAGCCCCATGGGGGGGGCGAACACCGGGGAGCTGTTTTTT
cdr3_aa: CASSPMGGANTGELFF

d_call: TRBD1
j_call: TRBJ1-1
v_call: TRBV15
clone_size: .
cdr3_nt: TGTGCCACCAGCAGAGAAGGGACAGGGTGGGAGCCTCCGGCTTTCTTT
cdr3_aa: CATSREGTGWEPPAFF

d_call: TRBD2
j_call: TRBJ2-1
v_call: TRBV27
clone_size: .
cdr3_nt: TGTGCCAGCAGTTTTTCTAGCGGGGAGTACAATGAGCAGTTCTTC
cdr3_aa: CASSFSSGEYNEQFF

d_call: TRBD2
j_call: TRBJ2-1
v_call: TRBV13
clone_size: .
cdr3_nt: TGTGCCAGCAGTCATCGGGGACTAGAATACAATGAGCAGTTCTTC
cdr3_aa: CASSHRGLEYNEQFF

d_call: TRBD1
j_call: TRBJ1-2
v_call: TRBV27
clone_size: .
cdr3_nt: TGTGCCAGCAGTTCAGGGGGCGATGGCTACACCTTC
cdr3_aa: CASSSGGDGYTF

d_call: .
j_call: TRBJ1-6
v_call: TRBV4-1
clone_size: .
cdr3_nt: TGCGCCAGCAGCCAAGTTAGGGGTTCCTATAATTCACCCCTCCACTTT
cdr3_aa: CASSQVRGSYNSPLHF

d_call: .
j_call: TRBJ2-7
v_call: TRBV13
clone_size: .
cdr3_nt: TGTGCCAGCAGCTTAACTGCCGACTCCTACGAGCAGTACTTC
cdr3_aa: CASSLTADSYEQYF

d_call: .
j_call: TRBJ1-5
v_call: TRBV4-2
clone_size: .
cdr3_nt: TGTGCCAGCAGCCAAAACGACGGGAGTCATCAGCCCCAGCATTTT
cdr3_aa: CASSQNDGSHQPQHF

d_call: .
j_call: TRBJ2-7
v_call: TRBV6-1
clone_size: .
cdr3_nt: TGTGCCAGCAGTGACAGGGTACCGTACGAGCAGTACTTC
cdr3_aa: CASSDRVPYEQYF

d_call: .
j_call: TRBJ1-1
v_call: TRBV11-2
clone_size: once
cdr3_nt: TGTGCCAGCAGCCCTTTACGGGGGGGGTTAAACACTGAAGCTTTCTTT
cdr3_aa: CASSPLRGGLNTEAFF

d_call: .
j_call: TRBJ1-2
v_call: TRBV5-5
clone_size: .
cdr3_nt: TGTGCCAGCAGCTTGGAGTTTGGGTTAGGGACTGGCGCTTCTGGCTACACCTTC
cdr3_aa: CASSLEFGLGTGASGYTF

d_call: TRBD1
j_call: TRBJ1-4
v_call: TRBV4-2
clone_size: .
cdr3_nt: TGTGCCAGCAGCCAGACAGGGGGCATGTTGGAAAAACTGTTTTTT
cdr3_aa: CASSQTGGMLEKLFF

d_call: TRBD1
j_call: TRBJ1-5
v_call: TRBV5-8
clone_size: .
cdr3_nt: TGTGCCAGCAGCCCACACTGGACAGGGGTTCAGCCCCAGCATTTT
cdr3_aa: CASSPHWTGVQPQHF

d_call: .
j_call: TRBJ2-3
v_call: TRBV28
clone_size: once
cdr3_nt: TGTGCCAGCAGTTTACCAACAGGGTCAGATACGCAGTATTTT
cdr3_aa: CASSLPTGSDTQYF

d_call: .
j_call: TRBJ1-2
v_call: TRBV13
clone_size: .
cdr3_nt: TGTGCCAGCAGCTTACACCACAGGGCCCATGGCTACACCTTC
cdr3_aa: CASSLHHRAHGYTF